Below, 24 T cell receptor beta chains from the same sample are listed, as sequenced in a study of shared clonotypes between healthy human individuals. Only in-frame clones appear in the TCRdb table, and some are missing; sequencing was by immunoSEQ multiplex PCR. The sample holds about 1.1 million clones, around 78% seen once. The sequenced material came from memory CD4+ T cells from PBMCs. Subset: CD45RA-negative fraction. Receptors were obtained from a man younger than 35 in good health. Some clones in this sample may be carry-over from other donors' samples.

The chain recombines TRBV2 with TRBJ1-1; no definite D call. Germline V gene data show CDR1 as SNHLY and CDR2 as FYNNEI. The CDR3 sequence is 13 residues long. Trimming took 6 bases from V and 6 from J, leaving 14 bases between them. Here the CDR3 reads CASSRNLEAEAFF. The CDR3 nucleotides read TGTGCCAGCAGCCGAAATCTCGAGGCTGAAGCTTTCTTT.

The chain joins TRBV27 to TRBJ1-2; D gene ambiguous. V was shortened by 5 bases and J by 0 bases, with 10 bases between the two germline ends. The CDR3 is made up of 14 amino acids. The germline V gene encodes CDR1 MNHEY and CDR2 SMNVEV (reference sequence). The CDR3 spells CASSRTQANYGYTF. CDR3 DNA: TGTGCCAGCAGTAGGACCCAGGCTAACTATGGCTACACCTTC.

This chain connects TRBV7-3 to TRBJ2-7; TRBD2 aligns across 10 bases. With V trimmed by 3 bases and J by 2 bases, 4 bases remained unmatched. Germline V CDR1 and CDR2: SGHTA, FQGTGA. The CDR3 is 15 residues long. CDR3 sequence reads: CASSLSSGSPYEQYF. DNA of the CDR3: TGTGCCAGCAGCTTGTCTAGCGGGAGCCCCTACGAGCAGTACTTC.

V and J are TRBV28 and TRBJ1-1, with D unresolved. CDR1 and CDR2 from the germline V gene are MDHEN and SYDVKM. V was trimmed by 5 bases and J by 5 bases, leaving 9 bases between them. The CDR3 is made up of 12 amino acids. CDR3 in amino acids: CASSRPGTEAFF. The CDR3 nucleotides read TGTGCCAGCAGTCGCCCCGGGACTGAAGCTTTCTTT.

The chain links TRBV18 to TRBJ2-7; D is ambiguous. This CDR3 region has 12 residues. Trimming left V 6 bases short and J 1 base short, with 7 bases between. The germline V gene has CDR1 KGHSH and CDR2 LQKENI. CDR3 nucleotide sequence: TGTGCCAGCTCCGGCCAATCCTACGAGCAGTACTTC. Encoded protein: CASSGQSYEQYF. The full variable domain, its missing parts supplied by reference TRBV18 and TRBJ2-7, is NAGVMQNPRHLVRRRGQEARLRCSPMKGHSHVYWYRQLPEEGLKFMVYLQKENIIDESGMPKERFSAEFPKEGPSILRIQQVVRGDSAAYFCASSGQSYEQYFGPGTRLTVT.

The chain combines TRBV4-2 with TRBJ2-3, with 8 bases identical to TRBD2. Germline CDR1 and CDR2: LGHNA and YNFKEQ. The V gene end was trimmed by 2 bases and the J gene end by 1 base; junction bases not matched to a gene: 5. The CDR3 totals 16 residues. Here the CDR3 DNA reads TGTGCCAGCAGCCAAAAACCGGGACTAGGCACAGATACGCAGTATTTT. As protein: CASSQKPGLGTDTQYF.

The chain couples TRBV29-1 to TRBJ1-5, with no clear D. The germline V gene encodes CDR1 SQVTM and CDR2 ANQGSEA. The CDR3 is 12 residues long. V was trimmed by 4 bases and J by 8 bases, leaving 12 bases between them. This chain's CDR3 is CSVVIGQKPQHF. The CDR3 coding sequence is TGCAGCGTTGTAATAGGGCAGAAGCCCCAGCATTTT.

The rearrangement links TRBV5-1 to TRBJ2-2, with D possibly called TRBD1 or TRBD2 (5 bases each). The germline V gene has CDR1 SGHRS and CDR2 YFSETQ. CDR3 length equals 16 residues. V lost 3 bases and J lost 5, with 17 bases in between. The CDR3 bases are TGCGCCAGCAGCTCCCCGGCCGCAGAGGGGACCGGGGAGCTGTTTTTT. Protein sequence: CASSSPAAEGTGELFF.

The chain combines TRBV5-4 with TRBJ2-2; 9 bases align to TRBD1. The CDR3 covers 14 residues. After removal of 4 bases from V and 7 bases from J, the junction contained 5 bases not matched to a gene. From germline, CDR1 is SGHNT and CDR2 YYREEE (reference sequence). The CDR3 reads CASSQQGAGGELFF. The CDR3, as DNA: TGTGCCAGCAGCCAACAGGGGGCGGGCGGGGAGCTGTTTTTT.

V and J are TRBV10-3 and TRBJ2-1, with TRBD2 matching over 9 bases. The CDR3 covers 17 residues. The trim removed 4 bases at V and 4 bases at J, leaving 11 bases unmatched. Germline CDR1 reads ENHRY; CDR2 reads SYGVKD. CDR3 DNA: TGTGCCATCAGTGGACCAGCGGGAGGAGCTAATTACAATGAGCAGTTCTTC. As protein: CAISGPAGGANYNEQFF.

V usage is TRBV5-1 and J usage is TRBJ2-3; D is undetermined. This CDR3 comprises 12 residues. V was trimmed by 3 bases and J by 1 base, leaving 3 bases between them. Looked up from germline, CDR1 is SGHRS and CDR2 is YFSETQ. The CDR3 spells CASSSRTDTQYF. CDR3 coding DNA: TGCGCCAGCAGCTCCCGCACAGATACGCAGTATTTT.

This clone came up a few times. In DNA, the CDR3 is TGTGCCAGCAGCGGGGGGACCTTAGGAGCAGATACGCAGTATTTT. Its translation: CASSGGTLGADTQYF. V usage is TRBV5-4 and J usage is TRBJ2-3; D might be TRBD2 (6 bases). This CDR3 is 15 amino acids long. Germline lookup yields CDR1 SGHNT and CDR2 YYREEE (reference sequence). The germline V and J ends were trimmed by 4 bases and 4 bases, with 16 bases remaining between them.

This rearrangement joins TRBV18 to TRBJ1-2, with D possibly being TRBD1 (6 bases). Germline V gene sequence: CDR1 KGHSH, CDR2 LQKENI. The ends were cut back, 3 bases at V and 6 bases at J, with 11 bases in the middle. The CDR3 totals 13 residues. The CDR3, as DNA: TGTGCCAGCTCACCTCAGGGGTTTGATGGCTACACCTTC. Residues: CASSPQGFDGYTF. The entire variable domain, with the rest obtained from reference TRBV18 and TRBJ1-2, is as follows: NAGVMQNPRHLVRRRGQEARLRCSPMKGHSHVYWYRQLPEEGLKFMVYLQKENIIDESGMPKERFSAEFPKEGPSILRIQQVVRGDSAAYFCASSPQGFDGYTFGSGTRLTVV.

This chain connects TRBV30 to TRBJ2-7, with 10 bases fitting TRBD2. With 3 bases clipped from V and 4 bases from J, the junction kept 3 bases outside the gene matches. The CDR3 sequence is 13 residues long. Germline V gene data show CDR1 as GTSNPN and CDR2 as SVGIG (reference sequence). The CDR3 DNA follows: TGTGCCTGGAGGACTAGCGGGTTATACGAGCAGTACTTC. Residues: CAWRTSGLYEQYF.

The chain is built from TRBV11-2 and TRBJ2-1; 10 nucleotides align to TRBD2. The germline gives CDR1 SGHAT, CDR2 FQNNGV. V lost 3 bases and J lost 9; bases outside the gene matches: 5. CDR3 size: 14 residues. The chain's CDR3 is CASSFTSGKGEQFF. CDR3 DNA sequence: TGTGCCAGCAGCTTCACTAGCGGGAAGGGTGAGCAGTTCTTC.

The chain uses TRBV30 and TRBJ1-4, with D possibly being TRBD1 (5 bases). The CDR3 length is 15 residues. Germline CDR1 and CDR2: GTSNPN and SVGIG (reference sequence). Trimming stripped 4 bases from V and 8 bases from J, with 20 bases between. The CDR3 loop is CAWTIGGLRGEKLFF. CDR3 coding DNA: TGTGCCTGGACCATCGGGGGACTCCGGGGAGAAAAACTGTTTTTT.

The V call is TRBV5-1, the J call TRBJ2-2; the match to TRBD2 covers 11 bases. The V gene's germline CDR1 is SGHRS and CDR2 YFSETQ. Germline trimming cut 4 bases from V and 6 bases from J; bases unmatched to any gene: 8. The CDR3 has 16 amino acids. CDR3 sequence reads: CASSALLAGDSGELFF. CDR3 bases: TGCGCCAGCAGCGCGTTACTAGCGGGAGACTCCGGGGAGCTGTTTTTT.

This clone turned up a few times. This chain links TRBV2 with TRBJ2-1, with 7 nucleotides matching TRBD1. The CDR3 runs 15 residues. Looked up from germline, CDR1 is SNHLY and CDR2 is FYNNEI. V was pared by 6 bases and J by 4 bases, with 9 bases of the junction left unmatched. CDR3 sequence: CASRDNRGRYNEQFF. CDR3 nucleotide sequence: TGTGCCAGCAGGGACAACAGGGGTCGGTACAATGAGCAGTTCTTC.

The chain employs TRBV11-3 and TRBJ2-1, with TRBD1 identical over 7 bases. V lost 1 base, J lost 0 bases, and 6 bases stayed unmatched. This CDR3 region has 17 residues. Germline-derived CDR1 and CDR2 are SGHNT and YENEEA. For the CDR3, the DNA is TGTGCCAGCAGCTTAGGACAGGGCGTAAGCTCCTACAATGAGCAGTTCTTC. Translated: CASSLGQGVSSYNEQFF.

This chain uses TRBV7-8 with TRBJ2-5; TRBD2 is a possible D gene (6 bases). CDR1 and CDR2 from the germline V gene are SGHVS and FQNEAQ. Trimming took off 4 bases at V and 4 bases at J, with 10 bases between the two ends. CDR3 length: 13 residues. Here the CDR3 DNA reads TGTGCCAGCAGCTCGCGGGATTCAGAGACCCAGTACTTC. It specifies CASSSRDSETQYF.

The chain recombines TRBV4-1 with TRBJ1-1; 7 bases map to TRBD1. Germline CDR1 is MGHRA and CDR2 is YSYEKL. The CDR3 has 14 amino acids. V trimming: 4 bases; J trimming: 5 bases; junction bases outside the gene matches: 7. The CDR3 DNA reads as TGCGCCAGCAGCCCCGTCAGGGGGGGGACTGAAGCTTTCTTT. The encoded protein is CASSPVRGGTEAFF.

CDR3 sequence (DNA): TGTGCCAGTAGTACGACTGGGAGATGGAACTATGGCTACACCTTC. Its protein product is CASSTTGRWNYGYTF. This chain joins TRBV19 and TRBJ1-2; D ambiguous. CDR3 length: 15 residues. Germline CDR1 is LNHDA and CDR2 is SQIVND (reference sequence). Trimming shortened V by 4 bases and J by 2 bases, and 14 bases separated the two germline ends.

This chain links TRBV27 with TRBJ2-2; maybe TRBD1 (5 bases). The CDR3 extends over 14 amino acids. V was clipped by 2 bases and J by 3 bases, with 7 bases between them. CDR1 and CDR2 from the germline V gene are MNHEY and SMNVEV (reference sequence). The CDR3 sequence is CASSLRQYTGELFF. CDR3 coding DNA: TGTGCCAGCAGTTTACGACAGTACACCGGGGAGCTGTTTTTT.

V and J are TRBV7-2 and TRBJ1-4; D ambiguous. Germline V CDR1 and CDR2: SGHTA, FQGNSA. Trimming took 4 bases from V and 0 from J, leaving 9 bases between them. This CDR3 region has 15 residues. The CDR3 is CASSYRSATNEKLFF. CDR3 DNA sequence: TGTGCCAGCAGCTACCGTTCGGCAACTAATGAAAAACTGTTTTTT.